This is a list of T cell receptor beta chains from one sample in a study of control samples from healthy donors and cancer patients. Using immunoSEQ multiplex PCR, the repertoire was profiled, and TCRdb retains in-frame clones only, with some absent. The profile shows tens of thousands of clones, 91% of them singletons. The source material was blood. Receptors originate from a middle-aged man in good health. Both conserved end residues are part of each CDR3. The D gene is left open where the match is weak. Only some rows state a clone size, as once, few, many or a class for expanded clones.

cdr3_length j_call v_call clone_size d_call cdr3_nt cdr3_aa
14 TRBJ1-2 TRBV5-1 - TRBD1 TGCGCCAGCAGTTTAACAGGACAGGGAAATGGCTACACCTTC CASSLTGQGNGYTF
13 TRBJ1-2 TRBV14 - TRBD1 TGTGCCAGCAGCCCTAGACAGGGGACCGGCTACACCTTC CASSPRQGTGYTF
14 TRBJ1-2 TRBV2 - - TGTGCCAGCATGACGACGAAGGGCCACGATGGCTACACCTTC CASMTTKGHDGYTF
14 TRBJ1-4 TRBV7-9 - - TGTGCCAGCAGCTTCACGGGGGCTGGGGAAAAACTGTTTTTT CASSFTGAGEKLFF
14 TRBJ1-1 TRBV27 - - TGTGCCAGCAGTTTTCGGGGGGCTGACACTGAAGCTTTCTTT CASSFRGADTEAFF
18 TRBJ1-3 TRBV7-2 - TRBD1 TGTGCCAGCAGCTTAAGATACTGGGACAGGGGTCCTGGAAACACCATATATTTT CASSLRYWDRGPGNTIYF
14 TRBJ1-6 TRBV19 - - TGTGCCAGTAAACGAGACCCGTGGAATTCACCCCTCCACTTT CASKRDPWNSPLHF
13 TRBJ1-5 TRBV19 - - TGTGCCAGTAGTTGGACAGTGAATCAGCCCCAGCATTTT CASSWTVNQPQHF
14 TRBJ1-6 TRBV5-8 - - TGTGCCAGCAGCGCGCGTTGGGGGAATTCACCCCTCCACTTT CASSARWGNSPLHF
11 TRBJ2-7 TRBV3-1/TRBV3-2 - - TGTGCCAGCAGCCGTGGGGGAGAGCAGTACTTC CASSRGGEQYF
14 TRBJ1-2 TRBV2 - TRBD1 TGTGCCAGCAGTGATGCCGGGACAGGGCTCGGCTACACCTTC CASSDAGTGLGYTF
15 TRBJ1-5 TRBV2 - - TGTGCCAGCAGTCAAGAGGTTTCGGGGGGTCAGCCCCAGCATTTT CASSQEVSGGQPQHF
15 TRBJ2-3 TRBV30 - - TGTGCCTGGAGCCCACTAGGGAGTAGCACAGATACGCAGTATTTT CAWSPLGSSTDTQYF
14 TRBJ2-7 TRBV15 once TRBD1 TGTGCCACCAGCAGGGGACAGGGGTCGTACGAGCAGTACTTC CATSRGQGSYEQYF
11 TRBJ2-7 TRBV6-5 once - TGTGCCAGCAGCCGTAACCACGAGCAGTACTTC CASSRNHEQYF
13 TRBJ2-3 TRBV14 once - TGTGCCAGCAGCCAAGACGTCCGCTCCGCGCAGTATTTT CASSQDVRSAQYF
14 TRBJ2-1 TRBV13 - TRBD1 TGTGCCAGCAGCGTCTGGGACAGCTTCGATGAGCAGTTCTTC CASSVWDSFDEQFF
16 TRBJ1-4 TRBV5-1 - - TGCGCCAGCAGCTTGACAGGGCCCGCAACTAATGAAAAACTGTTTTTT CASSLTGPATNEKLFF
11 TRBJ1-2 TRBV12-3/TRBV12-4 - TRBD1 TGTGCCACCGCGACAGGGTATGGCTACACCTTC CATATGYGYTF
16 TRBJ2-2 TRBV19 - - TGTGCCAGTAGTATAGATCTATTGAGGGGCGTCGGGGAGCTGTTTTTT CASSIDLLRGVGELFF
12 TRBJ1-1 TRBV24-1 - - TGTGCCACCAGTGGTCAGTGGGGGCGGGCTTTCTTT CATSGQWGRAFF
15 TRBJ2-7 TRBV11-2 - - TGTGCCAGCAGCTTAGCAGGGGGGCCACACTACGAGCAGTACTTC CASSLAGGPHYEQYF
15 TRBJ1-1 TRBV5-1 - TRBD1 TGCGCCAGCAGCATCCGGACAGGGGGGAACACTGAAGCTTTCTTT CASSIRTGGNTEAFF
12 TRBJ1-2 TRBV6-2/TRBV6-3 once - TGTGCCAGCAGCTTCACCGGGCGTGGCTACACCTTC CASSFTGRGYTF
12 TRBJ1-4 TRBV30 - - TGTGCCTGGAGTTTACGGAATGAAAAACTGTTTTTT CAWSLRNEKLFF
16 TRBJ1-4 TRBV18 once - TGTGCCAGCTCACCTTACGGACCTACAACTAATGAAAAACTGTTTTTT CASSPYGPTTNEKLFF
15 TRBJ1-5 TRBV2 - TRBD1 TGTGCCAGCAGGGCCGGGACAGGGAGCAATCAGCCCCAGCATTTT CASRAGTGSNQPQHF
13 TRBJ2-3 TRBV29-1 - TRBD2 TGCAGCGTTCCGGGACTAGCGAAAGATACGCAGTATTTT CSVPGLAKDTQYF
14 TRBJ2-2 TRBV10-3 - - TGTGCCATCAGCAGGGAAAGAGATACCGGGGAGCTGTTTTTT CAISRERDTGELFF
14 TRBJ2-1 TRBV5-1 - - TGCGCCAGCAGCTTGGAGTCCTCTAGGGCAGAGCAGTTCTTC CASSLESSRAEQFF
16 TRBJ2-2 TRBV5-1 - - TGCGCCAGCAGCTTGCAGTCAATTCCCAAAACCGGGGAGCTGTTTTTT CASSLQSIPKTGELFF
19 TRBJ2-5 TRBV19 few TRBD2 TGTGCCAGTAGTACCCCTAGCTCCTTTAGCGGGGGGGAGGGAGAGACCCAGTACTTC CASSTPSSFSGGEGETQYF
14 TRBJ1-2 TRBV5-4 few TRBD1 TGTGCCAGCAGCGACCGGGACAGGGGAAATGGCTACACCTTC CASSDRDRGNGYTF
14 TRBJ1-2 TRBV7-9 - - TGTGCCAGCAGCCCCCGACAGTCTCTATCTGGCTACACCTTC CASSPRQSLSGYTF
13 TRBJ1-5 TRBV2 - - TGTGCCAGCAGTGAAGGGGTGGGTCAGCCCCAGCATTTT CASSEGVGQPQHF
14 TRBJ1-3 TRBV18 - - TGTGCCAGCTCAGCGGCCAGTGACGGGGACACCATATATTTT CASSAASDGDTIYF
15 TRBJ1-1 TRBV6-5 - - TGTGCCAGCACCCCCGGGACGGTACCTTACACTGAAGCTTTCTTT CASTPGTVPYTEAFF
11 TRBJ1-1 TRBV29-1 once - TGCAGCGTTCTTGGGAACACTGAAGCTTTCTTT CSVLGNTEAFF
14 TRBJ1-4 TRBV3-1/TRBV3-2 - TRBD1 TGTGCCAGCAGCCCCGACAGGGTTAATGAAAAACTGTTTTTT CASSPDRVNEKLFF
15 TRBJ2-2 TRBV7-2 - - TGTGCCAGCAGCCGGACGGGACCGAACACCGGGGAGCTGTTTTTT CASSRTGPNTGELFF
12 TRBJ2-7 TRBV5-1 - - TGCGCCAGCAGCCCCGATGTCTACGAGCAGTACTTC CASSPDVYEQYF
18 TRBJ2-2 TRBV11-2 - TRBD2 TGTGCCAGCAGCTTGGGGCTAGCGGGGGGGCCGGGCACCGGGGAGCTGTTTTTT CASSLGLAGGPGTGELFF
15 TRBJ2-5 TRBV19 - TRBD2 TGTGCCAGTAGTATGGATCCCTGGGGGGGAAAGACCCAGTACTTC CASSMDPWGGKTQYF
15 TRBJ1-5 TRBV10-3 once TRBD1 TGTGCCATCAGTCCGGGACAGTCGAGCAATCAGCCCCAGCATTTT CAISPGQSSNQPQHF
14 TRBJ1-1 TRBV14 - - TGTGCCAGCAGCCAGACCGGGGGGGCAACTGAAGCTTTCTTT CASSQTGGATEAFF
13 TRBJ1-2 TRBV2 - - TGTGCCAGCAGTTCAACAGGGTTCTATGGCTACACCTTC CASSSTGFYGYTF
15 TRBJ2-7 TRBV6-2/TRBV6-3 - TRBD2 TGTGCCAGCAGTTACAGGCTAGCGGGTTCCTACGAGCAGTACTTC CASSYRLAGSYEQYF
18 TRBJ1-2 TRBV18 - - TGTGCCAGCTCATCTCTTACCGGGATTCAAGACCCTAACTATGGCTACACCTTC CASSSLTGIQDPNYGYTF
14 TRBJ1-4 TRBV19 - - TGTGCCACCCGGTGGGGGGGTCCTAATGAAAAACTGTTTTTT CATRWGGPNEKLFF
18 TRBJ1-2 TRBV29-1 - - TGCAGCGTTGCACCAAGGGCGGGGACTCCCGGCGTGAGCTATGGCTACACCTTC CSVAPRAGTPGVSYGYTF
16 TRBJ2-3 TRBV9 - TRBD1 TGTGCCAGCAGCGCCGACCGGGACAGATTCACAGATACGCAGTATTTT CASSADRDRFTDTQYF
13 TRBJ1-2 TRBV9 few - TGTGCCAGCAGCGTAGTAGGAAACTATGGCTACACCTTC CASSVVGNYGYTF
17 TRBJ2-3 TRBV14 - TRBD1 TGTGCCAGCAGCCAAGACTGGAACAGGGGTGGCACAGATACGCAGTATTTT CASSQDWNRGGTDTQYF